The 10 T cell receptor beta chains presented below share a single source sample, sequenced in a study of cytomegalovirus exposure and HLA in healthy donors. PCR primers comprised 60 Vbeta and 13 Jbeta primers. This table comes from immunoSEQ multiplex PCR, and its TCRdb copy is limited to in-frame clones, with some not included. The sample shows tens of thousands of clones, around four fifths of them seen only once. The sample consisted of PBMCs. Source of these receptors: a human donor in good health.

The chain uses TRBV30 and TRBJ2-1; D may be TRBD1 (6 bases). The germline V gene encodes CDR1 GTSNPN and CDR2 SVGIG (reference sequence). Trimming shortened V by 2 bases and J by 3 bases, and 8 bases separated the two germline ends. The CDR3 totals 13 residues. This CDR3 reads CAWSLDSYNEQFF. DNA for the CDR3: TGTGCCTGGAGTCTGGACAGCTACAATGAGCAGTTCTTC.

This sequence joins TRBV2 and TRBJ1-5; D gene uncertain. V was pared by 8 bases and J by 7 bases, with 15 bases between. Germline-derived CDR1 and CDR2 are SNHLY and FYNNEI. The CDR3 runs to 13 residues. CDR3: CASAIQREQPQHF. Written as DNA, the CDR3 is TGTGCCAGCGCCATACAACGGGAGCAGCCCCAGCATTTT.

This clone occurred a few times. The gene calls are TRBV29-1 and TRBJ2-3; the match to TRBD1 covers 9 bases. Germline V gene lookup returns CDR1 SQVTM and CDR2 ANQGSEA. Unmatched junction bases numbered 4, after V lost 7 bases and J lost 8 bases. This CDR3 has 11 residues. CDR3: CSADRGPTQYF. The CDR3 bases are TGCAGCGCGGACAGGGGTCCTACGCAGTATTTT.

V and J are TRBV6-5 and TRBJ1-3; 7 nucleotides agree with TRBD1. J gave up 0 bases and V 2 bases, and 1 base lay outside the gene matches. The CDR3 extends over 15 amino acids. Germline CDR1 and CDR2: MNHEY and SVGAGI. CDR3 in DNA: TGTGCCAGCAGTTACGGGGACAGCTCTGGAAACACCATATATTTT. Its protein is CASSYGDSSGNTIYF.

For the CDR3, the DNA is TGTGCCAGCAGCTCCCGTAGGACAGGTGCCGACAATGAGCAGTTCTTC. It encodes CASSSRRTGADNEQFF. V usage is TRBV7-2 and J usage is TRBJ2-1, with TRBD1 matching over 7 bases. The germline V gene encodes CDR1 SGHTA and CDR2 FQGNSA. The length of the CDR3 is 16 residues. The ends lost 4 bases at V and 5 bases at J; junction bases unmatched: 11.

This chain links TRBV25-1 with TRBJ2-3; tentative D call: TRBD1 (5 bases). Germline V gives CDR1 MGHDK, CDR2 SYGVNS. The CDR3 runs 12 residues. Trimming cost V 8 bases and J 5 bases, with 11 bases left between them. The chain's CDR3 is CASPIRGDTQYF. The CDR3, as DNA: TGTGCCAGCCCTATAAGGGGAGATACGCAGTATTTT.

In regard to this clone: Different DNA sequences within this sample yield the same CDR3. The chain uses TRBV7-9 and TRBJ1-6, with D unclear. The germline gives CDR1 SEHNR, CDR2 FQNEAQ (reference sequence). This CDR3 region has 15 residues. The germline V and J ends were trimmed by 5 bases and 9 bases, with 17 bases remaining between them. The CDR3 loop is CASSRREAIGSPLHF. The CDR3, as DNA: TGTGCCAGCAGCCGACGGGAGGCCATTGGTTCACCCCTCCACTTT.

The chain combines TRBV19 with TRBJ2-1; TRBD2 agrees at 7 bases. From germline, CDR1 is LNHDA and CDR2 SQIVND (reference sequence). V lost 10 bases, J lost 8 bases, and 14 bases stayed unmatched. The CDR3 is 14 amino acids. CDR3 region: CATSARGVRDEQFF. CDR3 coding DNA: TGTGCCACCTCGGCCCGGGGGGTAAGGGATGAGCAGTTCTTC.

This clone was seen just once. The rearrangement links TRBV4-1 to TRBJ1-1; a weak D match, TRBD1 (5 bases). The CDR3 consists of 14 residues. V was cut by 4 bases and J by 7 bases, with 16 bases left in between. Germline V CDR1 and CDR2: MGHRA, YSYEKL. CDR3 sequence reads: CASSPGRGLGEAFF. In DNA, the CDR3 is TGCGCCAGCAGCCCGGGGAGGGGTCTAGGTGAAGCTTTCTTT.

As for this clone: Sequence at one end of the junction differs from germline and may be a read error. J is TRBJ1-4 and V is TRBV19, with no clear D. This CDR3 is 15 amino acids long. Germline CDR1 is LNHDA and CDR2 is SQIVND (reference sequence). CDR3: CASSTTVGRVERLFF. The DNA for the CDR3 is TGTGCCAGTAGTACGACGGTGGGGAGGGTGGAAAGACTGTTTTTT.